The 26 T cell receptor beta chains listed next were all sequenced from one sample in a study of early T cells in non-severe SARS-CoV-2 infection. TCRdb re-called the 5' RACE reads through MiXCR, storing one row per CDR3 protein. The sample has tens of thousands of distinct CDR3 sequences, more than 13% seen once. Sequencing was done on a sample of whole blood. These receptors originate from an adult who was a healthcare worker with PCR-confirmed SARS-CoV-2 infection or an uninfected control (not recorded which).

This clonotype was found many times. This chain links TRBV6-4 with TRBJ2-3; 9 bases fit TRBD2. V was clipped by 2 bases and J by 5 bases; unmatched bases: 5. The CDR3 contains 15 residues. CDR1 and CDR2 (germline): MRHNA, SNTAGT. CDR3 region: CASSDMAGGQDTQYF. Written as DNA, the CDR3 is TGTGCCAGCAGTGACATGGCGGGGGGGCAAGATACGCAGTATTTT.

This chain uses TRBV21-1 with TRBJ2-3; the D call in the table, TRBD2, was not verified against the DNA. TRBV21-1 is classified as a pseudogene. The CDR3 covers 13 residues. The CDR3 coding sequence is TGTGCCCGTGCTAGGACCCTCACAGATACGCAGTATTTT. Translated, it gives CARARTLTDTQYF.

There are a few counts of this clonotype. The CDR3 DNA follows: TGTGCCAGCAGCAGAGGACATCCCTATGGCTACACCTTC. Translated: CASSRGHPYGYTF. This chain connects TRBV12-3 or TRBV12-4 to TRBJ1-2; TRBD1 might be the D (5 bases). Trimming shortened V by 6 bases and J by 4 bases, and 12 bases separated the two germline ends. The length of the CDR3 is 13 residues.

This clonotype was counted ten times or more. The genes are TRBV5-1 and TRBJ2-5; TRBD2 agrees at 11 bases. This CDR3 spans 16 amino acids. Germline V gene lookup returns CDR1 SGHRS and CDR2 YFSETQ. With 6 bases clipped from V and 4 bases from J, the junction kept 11 bases outside the gene matches. CDR3: CASTTGLAGPTETQYF. Written as DNA, the CDR3 is TGCGCCAGCACCACCGGACTAGCGGGCCCCACAGAGACCCAGTACTTC.

V gene TRBV13 combines with J gene TRBJ2-7, with TRBD1 matching 8 bases. Germline CDR1 and CDR2: PRHDT and FYEKMQ (reference sequence). V was pared by 2 bases and J by 5 bases, with 5 bases of the junction left unmatched. The CDR3 is made up of 14 amino acids. The CDR3 region is CASSLRTGKNEQYF. CDR3 nucleotides: TGTGCCAGCAGCTTACGGACAGGGAAAAACGAGCAGTACTTC. Complete variable domain (other parts from reference TRBV13 and TRBJ2-7): AAGVIQSPRHLIKEKRETATLKCYPIPRHDTVYWYQQGPGQDPQFLISFYEKMQSDKGSIPDRFSAQQFSDYHSELNMSSLELGDSALYFCASSLRTGKNEQYFGPGTRLTVT.

The chain carries TRBV6-5 and TRBJ1-3, with a tentative D call TRBD1 (5 bases). V was clipped by 2 bases and J by 2 bases, with 10 bases between them. CDR3 length: 15 residues. Per germline, CDR1 MNHEY and CDR2 SVGAGI. The CDR3 DNA is TGTGCCAGCAGTTACAAGGGGCCCCCTGGAAACACCATATATTTT. Translating it yields CASSYKGPPGNTIYF.

The V gene is TRBV13, the J gene TRBJ2-7, with TRBD2 matching over 10 bases. V was pared by 6 bases and J by 6 bases, with 5 bases of the junction left unmatched. The CDR3 totals 13 residues. Germline V lookup: CDR1 PRHDT, CDR2 FYEKMQ (reference sequence). The DNA of the CDR3 is TGTGCCAGCAGTAGCGGGAGGCAGAGCGAGCAGTACTTC. This sequence encodes CASSSGRQSEQYF.

This clonotype was recorded at least ten times. The chain carries TRBV19 and TRBJ1-5; D gene ambiguous. Germline V gene sequence: CDR1 LNHDA, CDR2 SQIVND (reference sequence). V lost 5 bases and J 2 bases, leaving 4 bases between the germline ends. This CDR3 has 12 residues. The CDR3 DNA sequence: TGTGCCAGTAGTTTCGGCAATCAGCCCCAGCATTTT. It encodes CASSFGNQPQHF.

This clonotype came up many times. The chain carries TRBV20-1 and TRBJ2-1, with D possibly being TRBD2 (5 bases). CDR3 length equals 12 residues. From germline, CDR1 is DFQATT and CDR2 SNEGSKA (reference sequence). Trimming took off 1 base at V and 7 bases at J, with 8 bases between the two ends. CDR3 in DNA: TGCAGTGCTAGAGGCGGGCCTAATGAGCAGTTCTTC. Translated, it gives CSARGGPNEQFF.

This clonotype was seen a handful of times. The V gene is TRBV28, the J gene TRBJ2-7; D unclear. CDR1 MDHEN and CDR2 SYDVKM come from the germline V gene. Trimming left V 6 bases short and J 4 bases short, with 28 bases between. This CDR3 has 18 residues. CDR3 sequence: CASSSLWAGSTHPYEQYF. DNA of the CDR3: TGTGCCAGCAGCTCCCTCTGGGCAGGATCTACGCACCCATACGAGCAGTACTTC.

As concerns this clonotype: Just one base apart from a much larger clone, this may be a read error. The chain employs TRBV3-1 and TRBJ2-1; D gene ambiguous. The CDR3 totals 14 residues. CDR1 LGHDT and CDR2 YNNKEL come from the germline V gene (reference sequence). CDR3 in amino acids: CASNQETGWDEQFF. The CDR3, as DNA: TGTGCCAGCAACCAAGAGACGGGCTGGGATGAGCAGTTCTTC.

V and J are TRBV20-1 and TRBJ1-5; 12 bases are a match to TRBD1. Trimming cost V 7 bases and J 5 bases; bases outside gene matches: 6. CDR1 and CDR2 from the germline V gene are DFQATT and SNEGSKA (reference sequence). The CDR3 sequence is 14 residues long. The CDR3 sequence is CSVPGTGGHQPQHF. CDR3 coding DNA: TGCAGTGTACCCGGGACAGGGGGCCATCAGCCCCAGCATTTT.

This clonotype appeared a few times. The chain combines TRBV11-1 with TRBJ1-2, with no clear D. Germline CDR1 SGHAT, CDR2 FQDESV (reference sequence). V was trimmed by 5 bases and J by 5 bases, leaving 9 bases between them. CDR3 length: 12 residues. CDR3: CASSRGSYGYTF. The CDR3 DNA is TGTGCCAGCAGCCGAGGGTCTTATGGCTACACCTTC.

V gene TRBV10-1 combines with J gene TRBJ1-6; D uncertain. Trimming removed 7 bases from V and 7 bases from J, with 14 bases in between. The CDR3 contains 14 residues. In germline, CDR1 is WNHNN, CDR2 SYGVQD (reference sequence). The CDR3 protein is CASKRRSGNSPLHF. CDR3 bases: TGCGCCAGCAAGAGGAGGAGTGGGAATTCACCCCTCCACTTT.

This clonotype occurred a few times. The V call is TRBV9, the J call TRBJ2-1; 11 positions agree with TRBD2. This CDR3 has 15 amino acids. Losses at the gene ends were 0 bases for V and 9 bases for J; bases not matched to a gene: 5. CDR1 is SGDLS, CDR2 YYNGEE, per germline. CDR3 region: CASSVDSGRAGEQFF. The DNA of the CDR3 is TGTGCCAGCAGCGTAGATAGCGGGAGGGCCGGTGAGCAGTTCTTC.

There are a few counts of this clonotype. V usage is TRBV5-1 and J usage is TRBJ1-2; a possible D gene is TRBD1 (5 bases). Germline values: CDR1 SGHRS, CDR2 YFSETQ. The length of the CDR3 is 13 residues. Trimming cost V 6 bases and J 4 bases, with 13 bases left between them. CDR3 nucleotide sequence: TGCGCCAGCACTCAGGGAACGAGCTATGGCTACACCTTC. It encodes CASTQGTSYGYTF. The variable domain in full, with the rest retrieved from reference TRBV5-1 and TRBJ1-2, is KAGVTQTPRYLIKTRGQQVTLSCSPISGHRSVSWYQQTPGQGLQFLFEYFSETQRNKGNFPGRFSGRQFSNSRSEMNVSTLELGDSALYLCASTQGTSYGYTFGSGTRLTVV.

This clonotype is a singleton in its sample. This may arise from a read error, as a much more abundant clone is one base away. This rearrangement joins TRBV19 to TRBJ1-5, with 7 bases identical to TRBD1. The CDR3 consists of 15 residues. Per germline, CDR1 LNHDA and CDR2 SQIVND (reference sequence). V shed 4 bases, J shed 0 bases, and the junction held 3 bases outside the gene matches. CDR3 in amino acids: CASSTGGRSNQPQHF. Here the CDR3 DNA reads TGTGCCAGTAGTACAGGGGGGCGTAGCAATCAGCCCCAGCATTTT.

Many counts were recorded for this clonotype. The chain has TRBV29-1 and TRBJ2-5; TRBD2 might be the D (6 bases). Germline CDR1 is SQVTM and CDR2 is ANQGSEA. The CDR3 contains 11 residues. CDR3 sequence: CSSSEGQTQYF. CDR3 in DNA: TGCAGTTCGTCGGAGGGGCAGACCCAGTACTTC.

This clonotype has at least ten counts. This chain connects TRBV2 to TRBJ2-3; 10 bases line up with TRBD2. With 10 bases clipped from V and 5 bases from J, the junction kept 9 bases outside the gene matches. CDR1 SNHLY and CDR2 FYNNEI come from the germline V gene. The CDR3 covers 14 residues. CDR3 protein: CAIPERGGEDTQYF. In DNA, the CDR3 is TGTGCCATCCCGGAGCGGGGGGGGGAAGATACGCAGTATTTT.

This clonotype was observed a few times. The rearrangement links TRBV5-1 to TRBJ2-5; D not certain. Germline values: CDR1 SGHRS, CDR2 YFSETQ. The CDR3 is made up of 14 amino acids. V shed 1 base and J shed 1 base, with 8 bases lying between them. CDR3 nucleotide sequence: TGCGCCAGCAGCTTGCAGCTATCCCAAGAGACCCAGTACTTC. Translating it yields CASSLQLSQETQYF.

In its sample, this clonotype was seen a few times. The CDR3 nucleotides read TGTGCCAGCAGCTCAACTCGACAGGCCCATGAAGCTTTCTTT. As protein: CASSSTRQAHEAFF. This chain connects TRBV7-2 to TRBJ1-1; perhaps TRBD1 as D (6 bases). The V end lost 4 bases, the J end lost 7 bases, and 16 bases lay between the germline ends. Germline V gene lookup returns CDR1 SGHTA and CDR2 FQGNSA. This CDR3 comprises 14 residues. Based on the CDR3 plus reference TRBV7-2 and TRBJ1-1, the full variable domain is GAGVSQSPSNKVTEKGKDVELRCDPISGHTALYWYRQSLGQGLEFLIYFQGNSAPDKSGLPSDRFSAERTGGSVSTLTIQRTQQEDSAVYLCASSSTRQAHEAFFGQGTRLTVV.

The V and J genes are TRBV6-2 or TRBV6-3 and TRBJ2-7; D unresolved. V dropped 8 bases and J dropped 4 bases, with 9 bases sitting between them. The CDR3 sequence is 11 residues long. In germline, CDR1 is MNHEY, CDR2 SVGEGT. The CDR3 loop reads CASARVYEQYF. CDR3 in DNA: TGTGCCAGCGCTAGGGTATACGAGCAGTACTTC.

This clonotype was counted only a few times. The chain has TRBV6-1 and TRBJ2-7; possibly TRBD2 for D (6 bases). Germline V gene lookup returns CDR1 MNHNS and CDR2 SASEGT. This CDR3 region has 16 residues. V gave up 2 bases and J gave up 0 bases, with 14 bases separating them. Here the CDR3 DNA reads TGTGCCAGCAGTGAATTTATAGCGGAGACCTCCTACGAGCAGTACTTC. Protein sequence: CASSEFIAETSYEQYF.

The chain is built from TRBV5-1 and TRBJ2-2, with 10 bases aligning to TRBD1. Per the germline V gene, CDR1 is SGHRS and CDR2 is YFSETQ. With 0 bases clipped from V and 6 bases from J, the junction kept 5 bases outside the gene matches. The CDR3 sequence is 16 residues long. Written as DNA, the CDR3 is TGCGCCAGCAGCTTGGTGAGGGACAGGGGCCCCGGGGAGCTGTTTTTT. Its translation is CASSLVRDRGPGELFF.

The rearrangement uses TRBV11-2 and TRBJ2-7, with D tentatively TRBD1 (6 bases). V lost 0 bases to trimming and J lost 1 base, with 13 bases between them. The CDR3 runs 16 residues. Germline V CDR1 and CDR2: SGHAT, FQNNGV. CDR3 nucleotides: TGTGCCAGCAGCTTAGACCGGACAGCTTTATCCTACGAGCAGTACTTC. This encodes CASSLDRTALSYEQYF. Using reference TRBV11-2 and TRBJ2-7 for the parts outside the CDR3, the full variable domain is EAGVAQSPRYKIIEKRQSVAFWCNPISGHATLYWYQQILGQGPKLLIQFQNNGVVDDSQLPKDRFSAERLKGVDSTLKIQPAKLEDSAVYLCASSLDRTALSYEQYFGPGTRLTVT.

There are many counts of this clonotype. The chain combines TRBV7-9 with TRBJ1-5; the D is unclear. Germline CDR1 SEHNR, CDR2 FQNEAQ (reference sequence). Trimming removed 1 base at V and 6 bases at J, with 4 bases between. The CDR3 totals 12 residues. CDR3 sequence reads: CASSLDSQPQHF. The CDR3, as DNA: TGTGCCAGCAGCTTAGATTCTCAGCCCCAGCATTTT.